Described below is a single T cell receptor beta chain sequence and its context. The antigen remains undetermined. The sample belongs to a study of OX40 agonist ivuxolimab in advanced cancers. Overall study context: Dose-escalation patients' cancers were hepatocellular carcinoma, melanoma, renal cell or head and neck cancer. Partial responses, seen in three patients, involved one hepatocellular carcinoma and two cutaneous melanomas.

Study-level results: CD8+ T cells were the subset that, on average, had more expanded clones than CD4+.

There are 17 residues in the CDR3. J lost 6 bases, V lost 3 bases, and 14 bases had no gene match. Using immunoSEQ multiplex PCR, the repertoire was profiled, and TCRdb retains in-frame clones only, with some absent. The sample gives about 35,000 clones, roughly 90% of which show up once; 22% is in the top ten. This sequence joins TRBV23-1 and TRBJ2-7; 10 bases agree with TRBD1. Being an ORF, TRBV23-1 has a function that is uncertain. Sample: CD4+ or CD8+ T cells sorted from blood, taken in a trial of the OX40 agonist ivuxolimab. The receptor was isolated from an adult with an advanced solid tumor such as melanoma, head and neck, liver or kidney cancer. This CDR3 reads CASSHPVGRDRGFEQYF. The CDR3 DNA reads as TGCGCCAGCAGTCACCCGGTAGGAAGGGACAGGGGTTTCGAGCAGTACTTC.